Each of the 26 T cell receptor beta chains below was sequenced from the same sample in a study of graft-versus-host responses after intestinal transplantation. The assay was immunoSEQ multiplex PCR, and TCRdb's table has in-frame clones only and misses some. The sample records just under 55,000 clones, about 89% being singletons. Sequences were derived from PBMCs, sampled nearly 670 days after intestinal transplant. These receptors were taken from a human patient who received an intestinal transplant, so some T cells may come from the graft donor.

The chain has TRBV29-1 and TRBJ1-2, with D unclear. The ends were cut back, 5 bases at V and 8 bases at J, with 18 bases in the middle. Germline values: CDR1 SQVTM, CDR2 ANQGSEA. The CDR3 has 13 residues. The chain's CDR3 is CSVFTEAHRGYTF. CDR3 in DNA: TGCAGCGTTTTTACAGAAGCCCACCGGGGCTACACCTTC.

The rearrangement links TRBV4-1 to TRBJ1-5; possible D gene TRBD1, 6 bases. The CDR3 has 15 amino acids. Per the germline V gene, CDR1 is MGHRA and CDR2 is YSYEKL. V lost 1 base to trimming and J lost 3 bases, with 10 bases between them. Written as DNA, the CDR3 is TGCGCCAGCAGCCAAGGGACAGATTACAATCAGCCCCAGCATTTT. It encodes CASSQGTDYNQPQHF.

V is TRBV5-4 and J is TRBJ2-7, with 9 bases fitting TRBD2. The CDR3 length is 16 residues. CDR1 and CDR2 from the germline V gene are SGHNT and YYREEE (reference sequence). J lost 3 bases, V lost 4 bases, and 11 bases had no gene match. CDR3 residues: CASSPDASGASYEQYF. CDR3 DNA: TGTGCCAGCAGCCCGGACGCTAGCGGGGCTAGCTACGAGCAGTACTTC.

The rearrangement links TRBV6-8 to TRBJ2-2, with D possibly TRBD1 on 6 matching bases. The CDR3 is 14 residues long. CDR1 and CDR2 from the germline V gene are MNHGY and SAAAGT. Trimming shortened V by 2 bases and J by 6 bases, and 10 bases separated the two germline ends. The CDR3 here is CASSYHRVPGELFF. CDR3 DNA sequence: TGTGCCAGCAGTTACCACAGGGTCCCCGGGGAGCTGTTTTTT.

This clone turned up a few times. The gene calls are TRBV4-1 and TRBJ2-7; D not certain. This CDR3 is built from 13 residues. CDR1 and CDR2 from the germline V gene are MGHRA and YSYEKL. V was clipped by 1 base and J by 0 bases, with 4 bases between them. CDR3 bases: TGCGCCAGCAGCCAAGGGGGCTCCTACGAGCAGTACTTC. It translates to CASSQGGSYEQYF.

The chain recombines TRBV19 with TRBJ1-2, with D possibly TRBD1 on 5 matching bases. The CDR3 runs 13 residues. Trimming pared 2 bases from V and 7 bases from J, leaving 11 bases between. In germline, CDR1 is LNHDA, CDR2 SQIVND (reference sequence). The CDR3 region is CASSITRETGYTF. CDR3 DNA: TGTGCCAGTAGTATAACCAGGGAGACTGGCTACACCTTC.

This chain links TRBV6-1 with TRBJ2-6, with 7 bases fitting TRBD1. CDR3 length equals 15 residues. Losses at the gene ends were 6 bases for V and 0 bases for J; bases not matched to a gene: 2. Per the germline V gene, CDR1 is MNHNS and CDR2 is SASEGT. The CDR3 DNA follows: TGTGCCAGCAGCGGGACAGCCTCTGGGGCCAACGTCCTGACTTTC. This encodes CASSGTASGANVLTF.

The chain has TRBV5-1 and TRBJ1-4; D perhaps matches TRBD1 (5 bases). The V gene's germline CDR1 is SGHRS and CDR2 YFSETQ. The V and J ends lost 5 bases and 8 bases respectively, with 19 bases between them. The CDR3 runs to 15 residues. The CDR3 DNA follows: TGCGCCAGCAGAAGATTAGGGGCTTCGGGGGAAAAACTGTTTTTT. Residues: CASRRLGASGEKLFF.

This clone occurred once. The CDR3 loop reads CSASRGGEQFF. For the CDR3, the DNA is TGCAGTGCTAGTAGGGGCGGTGAGCAGTTCTTC. V gene TRBV20-1 combines with J gene TRBJ2-1; D possibly corresponds to TRBD1 (5 bases). This CDR3 region has 11 residues. From germline, CDR1 is DFQATT and CDR2 SNEGSKA (reference sequence). Trimming left V 3 bases short and J 9 bases short, with 9 bases between.

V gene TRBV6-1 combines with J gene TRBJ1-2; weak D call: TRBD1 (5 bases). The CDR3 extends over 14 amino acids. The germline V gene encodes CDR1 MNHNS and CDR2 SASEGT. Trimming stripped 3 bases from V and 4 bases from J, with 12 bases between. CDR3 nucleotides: TGTGCCAGCAGTGATACCAGGGTTTCCTATGGCTACACCTTC. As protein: CASSDTRVSYGYTF.

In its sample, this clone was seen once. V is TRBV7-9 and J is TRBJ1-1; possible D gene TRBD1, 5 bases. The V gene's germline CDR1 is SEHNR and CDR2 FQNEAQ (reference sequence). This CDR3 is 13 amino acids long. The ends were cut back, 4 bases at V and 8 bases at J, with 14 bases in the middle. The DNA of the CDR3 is TGTGCCAGCAGCTCGGGGGAAGAGGGAGAAGCTTTCTTT. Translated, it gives CASSSGEEGEAFF.

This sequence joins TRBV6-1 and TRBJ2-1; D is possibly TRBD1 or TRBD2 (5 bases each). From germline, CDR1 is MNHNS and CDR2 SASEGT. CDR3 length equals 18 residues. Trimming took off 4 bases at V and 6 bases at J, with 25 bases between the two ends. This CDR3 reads CASSGDPGRVSLGNEQFF. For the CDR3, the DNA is TGTGCCAGCAGTGGAGATCCGGGACGGGTTTCTTTGGGCAATGAGCAGTTCTTC.

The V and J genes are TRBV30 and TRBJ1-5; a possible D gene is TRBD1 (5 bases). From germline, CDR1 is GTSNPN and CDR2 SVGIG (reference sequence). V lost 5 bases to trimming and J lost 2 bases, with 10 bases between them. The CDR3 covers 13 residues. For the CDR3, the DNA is TGTGCCTGGGCTAGGGGAGGCAATCAGCCCCAGCATTTT. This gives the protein CAWARGGNQPQHF.

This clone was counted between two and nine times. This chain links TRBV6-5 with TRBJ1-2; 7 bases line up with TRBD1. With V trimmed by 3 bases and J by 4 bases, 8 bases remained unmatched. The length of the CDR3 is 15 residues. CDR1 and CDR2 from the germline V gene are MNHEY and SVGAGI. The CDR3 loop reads CASSYSRDSTYGYTF. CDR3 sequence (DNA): TGTGCCAGCAGTTATTCCAGGGACAGCACCTATGGCTACACCTTC.

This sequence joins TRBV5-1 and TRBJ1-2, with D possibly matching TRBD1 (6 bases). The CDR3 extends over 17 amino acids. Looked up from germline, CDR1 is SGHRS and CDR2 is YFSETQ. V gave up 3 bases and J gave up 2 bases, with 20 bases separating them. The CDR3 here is CASSSQPLTGTNYGYTF. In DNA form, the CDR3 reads TGCGCCAGCAGCTCGCAGCCTTTAACAGGGACCAACTATGGCTACACCTTC. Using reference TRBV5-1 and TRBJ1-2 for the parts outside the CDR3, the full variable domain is KAGVTQTPRYLIKTRGQQVTLSCSPISGHRSVSWYQQTPGQGLQFLFEYFSETQRNKGNFPGRFSGRQFSNSRSEMNVSTLELGDSALYLCASSSQPLTGTNYGYTFGSGTRLTVV.

In DNA, the CDR3 is TGTGCCAGCAGCGTAGGTGGGATAGGCTACGAGCAGTACTTC. Amino acids: CASSVGGIGYEQYF. The chain is built from TRBV9 and TRBJ2-7; no clear D gene. Germline V CDR1 and CDR2: SGDLS, YYNGEE. Trimming left V 0 bases short and J 3 bases short, with 10 bases between. The CDR3 loop spans 14 amino acids.

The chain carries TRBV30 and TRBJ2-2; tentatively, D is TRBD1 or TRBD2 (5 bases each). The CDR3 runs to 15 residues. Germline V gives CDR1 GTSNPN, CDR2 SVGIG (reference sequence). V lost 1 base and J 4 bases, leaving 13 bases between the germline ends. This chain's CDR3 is CAWSGGKKVTGELFF. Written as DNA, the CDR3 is TGTGCCTGGAGTGGGGGGAAGAAGGTCACCGGGGAGCTGTTTTTT.

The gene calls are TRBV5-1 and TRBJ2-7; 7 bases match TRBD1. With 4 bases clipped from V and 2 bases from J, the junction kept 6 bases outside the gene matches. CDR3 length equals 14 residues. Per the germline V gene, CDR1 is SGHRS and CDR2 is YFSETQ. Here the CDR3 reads CASSRGQTTYEQYF. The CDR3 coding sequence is TGCGCCAGCAGCCGGGGACAGACCACCTACGAGCAGTACTTC.

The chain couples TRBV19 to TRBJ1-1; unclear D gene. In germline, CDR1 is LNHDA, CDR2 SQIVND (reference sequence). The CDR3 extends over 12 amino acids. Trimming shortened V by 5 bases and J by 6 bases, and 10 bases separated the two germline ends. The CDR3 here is CASSGGRAEAFF. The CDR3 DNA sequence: TGTGCCAGTAGTGGTGGGCGAGCTGAAGCTTTCTTT.

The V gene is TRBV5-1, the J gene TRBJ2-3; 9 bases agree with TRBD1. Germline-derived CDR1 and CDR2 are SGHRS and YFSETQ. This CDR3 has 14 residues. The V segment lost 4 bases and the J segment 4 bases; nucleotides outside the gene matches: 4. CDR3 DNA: TGCGCCAGCAGCCCGGGGGACAGGGCAGATACGCAGTATTTT. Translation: CASSPGDRADTQYF.

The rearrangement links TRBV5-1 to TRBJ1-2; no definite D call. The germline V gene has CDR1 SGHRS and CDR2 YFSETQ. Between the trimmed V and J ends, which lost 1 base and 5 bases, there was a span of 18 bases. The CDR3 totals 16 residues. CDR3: CASSLYNRGSWYGYTF. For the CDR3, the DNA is TGCGCCAGCAGCTTGTATAATCGGGGAAGTTGGTATGGCTACACCTTC.

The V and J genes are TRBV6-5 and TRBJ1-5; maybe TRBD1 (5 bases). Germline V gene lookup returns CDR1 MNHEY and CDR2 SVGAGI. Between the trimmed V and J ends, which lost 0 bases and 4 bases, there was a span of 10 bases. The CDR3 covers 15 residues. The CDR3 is CASSYSREGNQPQHF. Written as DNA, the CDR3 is TGTGCCAGCAGTTACTCGAGGGAGGGGAATCAGCCCCAGCATTTT.

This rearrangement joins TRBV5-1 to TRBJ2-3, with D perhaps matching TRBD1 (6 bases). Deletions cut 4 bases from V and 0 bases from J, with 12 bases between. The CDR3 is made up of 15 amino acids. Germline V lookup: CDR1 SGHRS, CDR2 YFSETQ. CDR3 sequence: CASSPGTSSTDTQYF. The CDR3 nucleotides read TGCGCCAGCAGCCCCGGGACATCAAGCACAGATACGCAGTATTTT.

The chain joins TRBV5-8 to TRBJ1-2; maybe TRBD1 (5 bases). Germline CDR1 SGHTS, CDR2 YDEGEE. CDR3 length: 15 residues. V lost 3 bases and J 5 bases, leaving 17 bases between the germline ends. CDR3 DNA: TGTGCCAGCAGCTCGCGGGGGGATCTTCGATATGGCTACACCTTC. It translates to CASSSRGDLRYGYTF.

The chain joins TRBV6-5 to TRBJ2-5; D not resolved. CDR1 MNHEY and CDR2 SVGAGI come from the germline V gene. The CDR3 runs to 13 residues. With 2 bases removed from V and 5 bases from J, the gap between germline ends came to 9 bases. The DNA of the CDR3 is TGTGCCAGCAGTTACACCATCTCGGAGACCCAGTACTTC. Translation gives CASSYTISETQYF.

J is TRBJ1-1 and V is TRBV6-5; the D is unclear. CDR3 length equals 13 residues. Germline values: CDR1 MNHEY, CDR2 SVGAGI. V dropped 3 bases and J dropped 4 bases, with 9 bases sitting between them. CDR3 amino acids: CASSYRGPTEAFF. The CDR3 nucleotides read TGTGCCAGCAGTTATCGAGGGCCCACTGAAGCTTTCTTT.